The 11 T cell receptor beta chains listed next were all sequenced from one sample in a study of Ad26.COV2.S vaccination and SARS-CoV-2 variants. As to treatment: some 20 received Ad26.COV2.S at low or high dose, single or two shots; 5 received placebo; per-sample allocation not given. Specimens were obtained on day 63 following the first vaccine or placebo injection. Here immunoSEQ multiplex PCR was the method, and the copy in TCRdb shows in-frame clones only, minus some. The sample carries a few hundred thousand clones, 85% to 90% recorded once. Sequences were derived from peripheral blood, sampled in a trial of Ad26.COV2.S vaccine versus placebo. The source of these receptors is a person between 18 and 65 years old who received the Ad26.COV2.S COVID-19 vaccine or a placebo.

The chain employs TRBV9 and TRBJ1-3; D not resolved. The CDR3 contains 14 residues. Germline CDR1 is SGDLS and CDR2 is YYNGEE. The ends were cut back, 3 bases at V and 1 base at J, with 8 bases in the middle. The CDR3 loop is CASSGMGSGNTIYF. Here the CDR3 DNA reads TGTGCCAGCAGCGGGATGGGGTCTGGAAACACCATATATTTT. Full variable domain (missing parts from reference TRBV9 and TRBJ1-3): DSGVTQTPKHLITATGQRVTLRCSPRSGDLSVYWYQQSLDQGLQFLIQYYNGEERAKGNILERFSAQQFPDLHSELNLSSLELGDSALYFCASSGMGSGNTIYFGEGSWLTVV.

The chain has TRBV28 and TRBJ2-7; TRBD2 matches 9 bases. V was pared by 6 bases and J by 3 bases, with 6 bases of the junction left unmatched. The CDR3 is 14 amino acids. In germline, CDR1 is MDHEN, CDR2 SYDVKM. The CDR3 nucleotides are TGTGCCAGCAGCCGGGGACTAGCTGGCTACGAGCAGTACGTC. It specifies CASSRGLAGYEQYV.

CDR3 nucleotide sequence: TGTGCCAGCGGACAGCACGGTAATGAAAAACTGTTTTTT. Translated, it gives CASGQHGNEKLFF. The chain has TRBV6-1 and TRBJ1-4, with a possible D match to TRBD1 (6 bases). Per the germline V gene, CDR1 is MNHNS and CDR2 is SASEGT. Trimming took off 8 bases at V and 4 bases at J, with 11 bases between the two ends. This CDR3 spans 13 amino acids.

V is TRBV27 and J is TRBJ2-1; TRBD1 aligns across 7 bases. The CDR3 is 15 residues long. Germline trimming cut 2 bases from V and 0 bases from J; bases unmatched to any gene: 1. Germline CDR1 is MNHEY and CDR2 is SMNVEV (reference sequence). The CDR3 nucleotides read TGTGCCAGCAGTTTACGGGACAGCTCCTACAATGAGCAGTTCTTC. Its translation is CASSLRDSSYNEQFF.

CDR3 in DNA: TGTGCCAGCAGCTTGGTGTCGGGCCTAACCTCCTACGAGCAGTACTTC. Protein: CASSLVSGLTSYEQYF. The chain links TRBV5-6 to TRBJ2-7; D remains unclear. The germline V and J ends were trimmed by 0 bases and 0 bases, with 13 bases remaining between them. Germline V lookup: CDR1 SGHDT, CDR2 YYEEEE. The CDR3 has 16 residues.

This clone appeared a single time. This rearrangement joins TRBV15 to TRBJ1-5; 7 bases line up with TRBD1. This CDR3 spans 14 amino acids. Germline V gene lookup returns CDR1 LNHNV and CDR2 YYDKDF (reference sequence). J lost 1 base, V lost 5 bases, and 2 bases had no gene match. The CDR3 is CATSPDRSNQPQHF. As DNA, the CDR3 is TGTGCCACCAGCCCGGACAGGAGCAATCAGCCCCAGCATTTT.

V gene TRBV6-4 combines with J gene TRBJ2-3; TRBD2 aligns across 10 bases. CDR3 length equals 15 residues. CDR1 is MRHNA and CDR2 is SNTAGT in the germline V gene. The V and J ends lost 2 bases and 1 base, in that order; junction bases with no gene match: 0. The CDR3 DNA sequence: TGTGCCAGCAGTGACCTAGCGGGAGGCACAGATACGCAGTATTTT. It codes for CASSDLAGGTDTQYF.

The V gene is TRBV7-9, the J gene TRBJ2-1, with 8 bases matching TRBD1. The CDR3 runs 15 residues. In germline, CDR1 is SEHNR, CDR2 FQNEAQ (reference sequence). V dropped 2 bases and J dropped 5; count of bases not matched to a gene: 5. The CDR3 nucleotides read TGTGCCAGCAGCTTAAGTAGGACAGGGAACAATGAGCAGTTCTTC. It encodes CASSLSRTGNNEQFF.

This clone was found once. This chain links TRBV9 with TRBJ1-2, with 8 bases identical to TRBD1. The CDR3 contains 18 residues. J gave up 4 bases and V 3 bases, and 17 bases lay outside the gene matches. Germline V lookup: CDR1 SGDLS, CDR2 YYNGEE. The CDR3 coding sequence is TGTGCCAGCAGCGAGCCCGTAACCCTGACAGGGGAGAGCTATGGCTACACCTTC. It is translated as CASSEPVTLTGESYGYTF.

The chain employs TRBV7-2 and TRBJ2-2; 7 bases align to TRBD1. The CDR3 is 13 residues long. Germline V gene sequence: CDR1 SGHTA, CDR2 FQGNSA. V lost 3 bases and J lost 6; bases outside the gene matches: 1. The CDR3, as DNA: TGTGCCAGCAGCTTCACAGGGGCCGGGGAGCTGTTTTTT. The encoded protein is CASSFTGAGELFF.

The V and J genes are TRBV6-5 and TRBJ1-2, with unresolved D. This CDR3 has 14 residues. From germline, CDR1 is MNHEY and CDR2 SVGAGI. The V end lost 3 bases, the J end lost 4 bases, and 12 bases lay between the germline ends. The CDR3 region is CASSYKNPVYGYTF. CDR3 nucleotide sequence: TGTGCCAGCAGTTATAAGAACCCGGTCTATGGCTACACCTTC.